The 4 T cell receptor beta chains below were found in one sample sequenced in a study of cytomegalovirus exposure and HLA in healthy donors. Sequenced by immunoSEQ multiplex PCR; TCRdb stores in-frame clones only, minus some. Among 120,000 to 150,000 clones listed, 90% to 95% were seen once. Material for sequencing was PBMCs. Receptors originate from a man between 18 and 29 years old in good health and CMV-seronegative.

V gene TRBV10-2 combines with J gene TRBJ1-5, with TRBD1 as a possible D gene (5 bases). V dropped 7 bases and J dropped 6 bases, with 13 bases sitting between them. The CDR3 is 13 residues long. Germline CDR1 reads WSHSY; CDR2 reads SAAADI. CDR3: CASTPQGIQPQHF. CDR3 in DNA: TGCGCCAGCACCCCCCAGGGTATTCAGCCCCAGCATTTT.

CDR3 nucleotides: TGTGCCAGCAGCTTGGGACAGCTATATGGCTACACCTTC. It translates to CASSLGQLYGYTF. This chain links TRBV11-2 with TRBJ1-2; TRBD1 matches 7 bases. CDR3 length: 13 amino acids. The germline V gene has CDR1 SGHAT and CDR2 FQNNGV. J was trimmed by 5 bases and V by 3 bases; bases with no gene match: 3.

The chain is built from TRBV27 and TRBJ2-3; D is perhaps TRBD2 (5 bases). Per germline, CDR1 MNHEY and CDR2 SMNVEV (reference sequence). V lost 2 bases and J 3 bases, leaving 6 bases between the germline ends. The CDR3 runs to 13 residues. The DNA of the CDR3 is TGTGCCAGCAGTTTACGGGGAACAGATACGCAGTATTTT. Protein: CASSLRGTDTQYF.

The chain joins TRBV18 to TRBJ2-3, with a tentative D call TRBD2 (6 bases). The CDR3 loop spans 16 amino acids. The germline V and J ends were trimmed by 3 bases and 2 bases, with 15 bases remaining between them. Germline V gene lookup returns CDR1 KGHSH and CDR2 LQKENI. CDR3 amino acids: CASSPNRESPTDTQYF. The DNA of the CDR3 is TGTGCCAGCTCACCCAACCGGGAGTCCCCCACAGATACGCAGTATTTT.